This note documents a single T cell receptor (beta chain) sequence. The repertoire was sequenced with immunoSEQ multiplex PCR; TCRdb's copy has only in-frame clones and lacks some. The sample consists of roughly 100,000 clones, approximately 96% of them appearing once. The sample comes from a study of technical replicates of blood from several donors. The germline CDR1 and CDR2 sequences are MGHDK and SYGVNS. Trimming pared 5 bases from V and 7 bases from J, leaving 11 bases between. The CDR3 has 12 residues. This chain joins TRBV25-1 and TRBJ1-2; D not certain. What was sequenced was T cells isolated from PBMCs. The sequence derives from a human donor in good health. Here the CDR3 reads CASSKDRGGYTF. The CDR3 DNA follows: TGTGCCAGCAGTAAGGACCGGGGTGGCTACACCTTC.